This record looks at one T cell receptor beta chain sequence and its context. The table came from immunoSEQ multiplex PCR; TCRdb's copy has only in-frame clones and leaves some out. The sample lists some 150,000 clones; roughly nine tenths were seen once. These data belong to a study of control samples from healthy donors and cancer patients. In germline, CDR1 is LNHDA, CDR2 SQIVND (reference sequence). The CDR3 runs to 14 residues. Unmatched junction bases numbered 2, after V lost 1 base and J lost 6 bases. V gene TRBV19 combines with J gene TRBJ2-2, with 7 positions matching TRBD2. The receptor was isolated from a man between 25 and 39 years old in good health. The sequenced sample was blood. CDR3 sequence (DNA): TGTGCCAGTAGTATAGCGGCGGGGGCCGGGGAGCTGTTTTTT. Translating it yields CASSIAAGAGELFF.